This is a list of T cell receptor beta chains from one sample in a study of cytomegalovirus exposure and HLA in healthy donors. Profiling relied on immunoSEQ multiplex PCR, and the TCRdb table lists in-frame clones only, not all of them. The sample holds 45,000 to 65,000 clones; approximately 70% are singletons and the top ten take around 3.1%. Sequenced input: PBMCs. These receptors all stem from a man between 18 and 35 years old in good health and CMV-seronegative. The CDR3 runs from the conserved cysteine through the conserved F or W.

V | CDR3
TRBV6-5 | CASSYGQGIIYEQYF
TRBV2 | CASSPSGGGSQKLFF
TRBV7-9 | CASSFRGGGELFF
TRBV23-1 | CASTPLGGSLDQPQHF
TRBV6-5 | CASSIAGERDTQYF
TRBV10-1 | CASSDVAGAHEQFF
TRBV28 | CASRVETEAFF
TRBV5-1 | CASSLGLAGGNNEQFF
TRBV7-9 | CASSLSGSTYNEQFF
TRBV6-6 | CASSYSQDTEAFF
TRBV5-1 | CASSPSLGGNYGYTF